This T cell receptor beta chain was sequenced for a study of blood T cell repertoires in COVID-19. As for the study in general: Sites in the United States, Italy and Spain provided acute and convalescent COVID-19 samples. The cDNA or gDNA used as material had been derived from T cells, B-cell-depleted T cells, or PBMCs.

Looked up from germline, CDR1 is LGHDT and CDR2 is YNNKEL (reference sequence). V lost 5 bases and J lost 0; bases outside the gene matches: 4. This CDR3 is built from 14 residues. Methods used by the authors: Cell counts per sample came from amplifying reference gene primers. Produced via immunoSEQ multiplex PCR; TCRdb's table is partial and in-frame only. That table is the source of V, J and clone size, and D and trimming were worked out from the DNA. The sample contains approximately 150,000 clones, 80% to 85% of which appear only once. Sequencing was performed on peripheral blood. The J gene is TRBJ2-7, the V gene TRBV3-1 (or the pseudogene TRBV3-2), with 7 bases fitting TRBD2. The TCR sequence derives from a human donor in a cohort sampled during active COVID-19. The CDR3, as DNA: TGTGCCAGCAGCAAAAGCGGGGTCTCCTACGAGCAGTACTTC. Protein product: CASSKSGVSYEQYF.